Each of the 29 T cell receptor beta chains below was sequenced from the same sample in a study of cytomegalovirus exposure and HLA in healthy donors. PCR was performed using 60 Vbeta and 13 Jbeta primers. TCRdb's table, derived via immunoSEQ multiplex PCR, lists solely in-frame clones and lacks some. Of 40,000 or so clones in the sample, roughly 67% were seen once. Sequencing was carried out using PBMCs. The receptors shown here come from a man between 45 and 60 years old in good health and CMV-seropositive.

This CDR3 reads CASSSLAGGSNEQFF. The CDR3 DNA reads as TGTGCCAGCAGTTCTCTAGCGGGGGGTAGTAATGAGCAGTTCTTC. The V and J genes are TRBV7-8 and TRBJ2-1; the match to TRBD2 covers 11 bases. This CDR3 comprises 15 residues. Per germline, CDR1 SGHVS and CDR2 FQNEAQ. V lost 6 bases and J lost 7; bases outside the gene matches: 8.

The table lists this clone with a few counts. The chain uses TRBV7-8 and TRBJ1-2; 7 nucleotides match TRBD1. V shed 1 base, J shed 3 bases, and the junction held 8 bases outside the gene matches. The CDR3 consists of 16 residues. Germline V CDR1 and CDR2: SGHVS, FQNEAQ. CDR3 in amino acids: CASSLGAAGTDYGYTF. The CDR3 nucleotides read TGTGCCAGCAGCTTAGGGGCCGCCGGGACAGACTATGGCTACACCTTC.

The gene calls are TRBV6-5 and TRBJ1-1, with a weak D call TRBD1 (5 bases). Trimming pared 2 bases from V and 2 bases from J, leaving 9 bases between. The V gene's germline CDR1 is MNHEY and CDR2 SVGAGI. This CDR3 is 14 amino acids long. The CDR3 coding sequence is TGTGCCAGCAGTTACGGGGGGGGAAACACTGAAGCTTTCTTT. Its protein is CASSYGGGNTEAFF.

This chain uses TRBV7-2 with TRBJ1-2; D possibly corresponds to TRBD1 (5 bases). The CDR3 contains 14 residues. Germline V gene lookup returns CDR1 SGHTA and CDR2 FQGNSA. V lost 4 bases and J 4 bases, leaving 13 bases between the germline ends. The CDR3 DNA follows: TGTGCCAGCAGCTCGCAGGGAGGATTCTATGGCTACACCTTC. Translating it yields CASSSQGGFYGYTF.

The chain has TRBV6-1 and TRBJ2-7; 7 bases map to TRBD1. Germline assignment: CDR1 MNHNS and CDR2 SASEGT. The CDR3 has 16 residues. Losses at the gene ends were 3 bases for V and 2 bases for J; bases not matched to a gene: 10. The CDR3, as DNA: TGTGCCAGCAGTGACGGTTCCGGGACAGCCACCTACGAGCAGTACTTC. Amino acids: CASSDGSGTATYEQYF.

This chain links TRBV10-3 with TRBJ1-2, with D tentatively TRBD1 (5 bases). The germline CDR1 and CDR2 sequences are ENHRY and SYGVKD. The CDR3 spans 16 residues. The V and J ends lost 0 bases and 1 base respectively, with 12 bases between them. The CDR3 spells CAISESAGHINYGYTF. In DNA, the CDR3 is TGTGCCATCAGTGAGTCGGCAGGGCATATTAACTATGGCTACACCTTC.

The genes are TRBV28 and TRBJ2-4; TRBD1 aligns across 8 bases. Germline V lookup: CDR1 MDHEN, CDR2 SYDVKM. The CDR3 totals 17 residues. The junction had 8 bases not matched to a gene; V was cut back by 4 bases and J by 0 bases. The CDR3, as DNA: TGTGCCAGCAGTTCAGGACAGGGAGGTCTAGCCAAAAACATTCAGTACTTC. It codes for CASSSGQGGLAKNIQYF.

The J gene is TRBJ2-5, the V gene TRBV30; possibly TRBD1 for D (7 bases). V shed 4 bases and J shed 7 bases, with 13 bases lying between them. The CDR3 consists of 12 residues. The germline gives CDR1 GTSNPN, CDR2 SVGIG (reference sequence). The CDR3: CAWTNRGGTQYF. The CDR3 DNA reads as TGTGCCTGGACTAACAGGGGAGGGACCCAGTACTTC.

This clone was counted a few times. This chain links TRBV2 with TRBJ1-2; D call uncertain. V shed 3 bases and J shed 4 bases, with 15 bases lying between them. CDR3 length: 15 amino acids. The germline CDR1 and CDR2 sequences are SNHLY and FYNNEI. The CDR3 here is CASSESPGLPYGYTF. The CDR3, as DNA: TGTGCCAGCAGTGAGTCACCAGGACTACCCTATGGCTACACCTTC.

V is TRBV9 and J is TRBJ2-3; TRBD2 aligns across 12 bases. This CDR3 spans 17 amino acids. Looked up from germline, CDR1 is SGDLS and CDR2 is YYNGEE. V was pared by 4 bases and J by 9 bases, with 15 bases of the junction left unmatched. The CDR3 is CASSRTWLAGGGATQYF. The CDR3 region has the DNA TGTGCCAGCAGCAGAACGTGGCTAGCGGGGGGGGGAGCGACGCAGTATTTT.

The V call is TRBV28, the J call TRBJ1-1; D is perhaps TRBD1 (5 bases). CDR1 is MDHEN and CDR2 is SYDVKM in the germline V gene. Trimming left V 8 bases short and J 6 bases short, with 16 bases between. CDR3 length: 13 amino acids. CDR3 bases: TGTGCCAGCGACAGTGGGAAGGTGGCTGAAGCTTTCTTT. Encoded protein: CASDSGKVAEAFF.

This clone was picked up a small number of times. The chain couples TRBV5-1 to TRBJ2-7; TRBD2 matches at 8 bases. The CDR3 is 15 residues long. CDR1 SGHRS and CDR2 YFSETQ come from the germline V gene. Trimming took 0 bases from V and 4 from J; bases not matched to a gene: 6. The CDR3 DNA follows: TGCGCCAGCAGCTTGGCCGGGGGGGCCGGGTACGAGCAGTACTTC. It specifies CASSLAGGAGYEQYF. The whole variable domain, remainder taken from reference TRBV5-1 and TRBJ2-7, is KAGVTQTPRYLIKTRGQQVTLSCSPISGHRSVSWYQQTPGQGLQFLFEYFSETQRNKGNFPGRFSGRQFSNSRSEMNVSTLELGDSALYLCASSLAGGAGYEQYFGPGTRLTVT.

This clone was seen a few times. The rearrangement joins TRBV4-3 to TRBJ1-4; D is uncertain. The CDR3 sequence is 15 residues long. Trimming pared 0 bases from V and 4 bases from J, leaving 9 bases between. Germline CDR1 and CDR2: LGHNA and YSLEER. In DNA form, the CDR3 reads TGCGCCAGCAGCCAAGATCGCAGGTATAATGAAAAACTGTTTTTT. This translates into CASSQDRRYNEKLFF.

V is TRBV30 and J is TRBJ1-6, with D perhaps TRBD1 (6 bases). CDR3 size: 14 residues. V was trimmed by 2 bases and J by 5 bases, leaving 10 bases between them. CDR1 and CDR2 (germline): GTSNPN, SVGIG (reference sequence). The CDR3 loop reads CAWSQGQDNSPLHF. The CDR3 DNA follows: TGTGCCTGGAGTCAGGGACAAGATAATTCACCCCTCCACTTT.

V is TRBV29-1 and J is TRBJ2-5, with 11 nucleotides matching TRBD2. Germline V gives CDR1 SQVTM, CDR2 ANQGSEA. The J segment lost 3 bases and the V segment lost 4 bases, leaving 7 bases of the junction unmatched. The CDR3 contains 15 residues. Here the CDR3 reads CSVGASGGFEETQYF. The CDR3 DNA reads TGCAGCGTTGGGGCTAGCGGGGGGTTTGAAGAGACCCAGTACTTC.

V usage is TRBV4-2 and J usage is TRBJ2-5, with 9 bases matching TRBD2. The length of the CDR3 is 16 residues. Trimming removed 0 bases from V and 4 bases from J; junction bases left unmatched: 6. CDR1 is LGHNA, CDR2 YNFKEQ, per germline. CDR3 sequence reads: CASSQDAGGGAETQYF. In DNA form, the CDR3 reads TGTGCCAGCAGCCAAGATGCGGGCGGGGGGGCAGAGACCCAGTACTTC.

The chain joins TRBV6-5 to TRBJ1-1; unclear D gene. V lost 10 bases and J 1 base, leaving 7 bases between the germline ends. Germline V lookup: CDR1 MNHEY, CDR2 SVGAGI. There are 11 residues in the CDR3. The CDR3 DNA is TGTGCCACTACGAGGAACACTGAAGCTTTCTTT. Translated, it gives CATTRNTEAFF.

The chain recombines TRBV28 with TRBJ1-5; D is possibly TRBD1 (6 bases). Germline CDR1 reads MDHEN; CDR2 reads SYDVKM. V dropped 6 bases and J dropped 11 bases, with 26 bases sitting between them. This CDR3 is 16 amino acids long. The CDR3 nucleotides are TGTGCCAGCAGCCTCACCCTGACAGGAACCGGGGGGACCCAGCATTTT. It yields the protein CASSLTLTGTGGTQHF.

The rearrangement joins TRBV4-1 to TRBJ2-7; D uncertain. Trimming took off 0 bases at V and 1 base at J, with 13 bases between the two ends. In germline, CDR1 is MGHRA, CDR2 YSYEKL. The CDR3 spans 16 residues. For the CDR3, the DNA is TGCGCCAGCAGCCAAGATCTTCCTAGTGGGTCCTACGAGCAGTACTTC. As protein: CASSQDLPSGSYEQYF.

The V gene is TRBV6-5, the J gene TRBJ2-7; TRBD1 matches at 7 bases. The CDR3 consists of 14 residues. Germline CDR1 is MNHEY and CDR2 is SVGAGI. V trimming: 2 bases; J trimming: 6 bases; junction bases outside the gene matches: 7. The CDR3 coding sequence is TGTGCCAGCAGTTACCCAACCAGGGGGTCCGAGCAGTACTTC. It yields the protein CASSYPTRGSEQYF.

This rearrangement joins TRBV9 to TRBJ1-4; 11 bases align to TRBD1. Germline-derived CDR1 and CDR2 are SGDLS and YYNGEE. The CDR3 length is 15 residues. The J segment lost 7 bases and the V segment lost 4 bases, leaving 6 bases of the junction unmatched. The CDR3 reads CASSPGTGGGEKLFF. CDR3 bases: TGTGCCAGCAGCCCGGGGACAGGGGGAGGTGAAAAACTGTTTTTT.

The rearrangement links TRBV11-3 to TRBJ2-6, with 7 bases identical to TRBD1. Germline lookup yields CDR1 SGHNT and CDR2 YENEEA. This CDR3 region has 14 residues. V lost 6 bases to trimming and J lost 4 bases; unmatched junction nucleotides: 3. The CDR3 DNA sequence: TGTGCCAGCAGAGACAGGGCCGGGGCCAACGTCCTGACTTTC. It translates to CASRDRAGANVLTF.

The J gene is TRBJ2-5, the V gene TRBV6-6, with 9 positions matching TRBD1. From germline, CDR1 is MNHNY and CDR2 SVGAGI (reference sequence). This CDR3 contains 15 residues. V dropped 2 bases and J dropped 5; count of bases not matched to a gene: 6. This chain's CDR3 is CASSYPGQGAETQYF. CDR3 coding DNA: TGTGCCAGCAGTTACCCGGGACAGGGCGCGGAGACCCAGTACTTC.

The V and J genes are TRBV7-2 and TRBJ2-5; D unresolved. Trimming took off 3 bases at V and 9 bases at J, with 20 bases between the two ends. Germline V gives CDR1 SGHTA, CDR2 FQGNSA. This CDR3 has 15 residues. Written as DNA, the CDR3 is TGTGCCAGCAGCTTCCAGACGGAGACGTTCGACTCCCAGTACTTC. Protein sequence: CASSFQTETFDSQYF.

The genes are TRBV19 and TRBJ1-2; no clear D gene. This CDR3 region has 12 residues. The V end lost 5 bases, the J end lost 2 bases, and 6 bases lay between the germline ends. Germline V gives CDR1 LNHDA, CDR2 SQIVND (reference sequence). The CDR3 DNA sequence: TGTGCCAGTAGTTCCCAGAACTATGGCTACACCTTC. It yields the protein CASSSQNYGYTF. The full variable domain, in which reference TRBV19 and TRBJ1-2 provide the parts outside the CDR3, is DGGITQSPKYLFRKEGQNVTLSCEQNLNHDAMYWYRQDPGQGLRLIYYSQIVNDFQKGDIAEGYSVSREKKESFPLTVTSAQKNPTAFYLCASSSQNYGYTFGSGTRLTVV.

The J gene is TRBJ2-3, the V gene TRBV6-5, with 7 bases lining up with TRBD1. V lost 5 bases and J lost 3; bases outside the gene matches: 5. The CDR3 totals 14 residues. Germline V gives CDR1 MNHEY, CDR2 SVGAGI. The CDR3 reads CASSNRGGTDTQYF. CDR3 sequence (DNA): TGTGCCAGCAGTAACAGGGGTGGGACAGATACGCAGTATTTT.

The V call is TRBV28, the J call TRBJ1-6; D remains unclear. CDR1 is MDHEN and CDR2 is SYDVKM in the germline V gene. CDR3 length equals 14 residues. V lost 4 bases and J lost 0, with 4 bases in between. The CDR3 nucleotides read TGTGCCAGCAGTTCACTCTCCTATAATTCACCCCTCCACTTT. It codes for CASSSLSYNSPLHF. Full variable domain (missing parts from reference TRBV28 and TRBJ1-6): DVKVTQSSRYLVKRTGEKVFLECVQDMDHENMFWYRQDPGLGLRLIYFSYDVKMKEKGDIPEGYSVSREKKERFSLILESASTNQTSMYLCASSSLSYNSPLHFGNGTRLTVT.

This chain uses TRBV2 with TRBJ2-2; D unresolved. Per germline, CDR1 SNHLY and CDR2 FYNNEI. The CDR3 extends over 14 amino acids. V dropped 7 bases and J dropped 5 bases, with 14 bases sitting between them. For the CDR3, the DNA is TGTGCCAGCAATCCGAGCCCAGGAACCGGGGAGCTGTTTTTT. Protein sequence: CASNPSPGTGELFF.

The CDR3 loop reads CASSFGGQGADTQYF. For the CDR3, the DNA is TGTGCCAGCAGTTTCGGGGGACAGGGCGCAGATACGCAGTATTTT. This chain links TRBV28 with TRBJ2-3; 9 nucleotides agree with TRBD1. Germline CDR1 reads MDHEN; CDR2 reads SYDVKM. V lost 3 bases, J lost 4 bases, and 5 bases stayed unmatched. The CDR3 consists of 15 residues.